What follows is one T cell receptor (beta chain) and its context. Its antigen is currently unknown. V lost 3 bases to trimming and J lost 2 bases, with 15 bases between them. The germline V gene encodes CDR1 SGHNT and CDR2 YYREEE (reference sequence). The CDR3 is made up of 15 amino acids. This specimen belongs to a study of CD8 T cells in Susac syndrome. TCR beta was sequenced from blood CD8+ and CD4+ T cells. Study results and caveats: The study acknowledged a relatively small number of individuals in its TCR sequencing and HLA analysis.

Reverse transcription used about 0.45 to 1 ug RNA and random hexamers. The authors amplified TCR beta CDR3 across 54 Vbeta and 13 Jbeta using immunoSEQ multiplex PCR. Each CDR3 protein gets one entry after TCRdb re-called the immunoSEQ multiplex PCR reads with MiXCR. The profile covers around 79,000 distinct CDR3 sequences, with about 95% appearing a single time and 0.35% to 0.4% taken by the ten largest. This sequence joins TRBV5-4 and TRBJ2-7; D call uncertain. The sample was CD8+ T cells from PBMCs. The origin of this receptor is a human donor with multiple sclerosis. The CDR3 region has the DNA TGTGCCAGCAGCTCTTCGAAAGGGTCCCCCTACGAGCAGTACTTC. Translated, it gives CASSSSKGSPYEQYF. The entire variable domain, with the rest obtained from reference TRBV5-4 and TRBJ2-7, is as follows: ETGVTQSPTHLIKTRGQQVTLRCSSQSGHNTVSWYQQALGQGPQFIFQYYREEENGRGNFPPRFSGLQFPNYSSELNVNALELDDSALYLCASSSSKGSPYEQYFGPGTRLTVT.